The next 10 T cell receptor beta chains were all read from a single sample in a study of blood T cell repertoires in COVID-19. TCRdb keeps only in-frame clones here, not all; method: immunoSEQ multiplex PCR. The table has some 160,000 clones, about 83% seen once. The source material was peripheral blood. These TCRs come from a man in his 70s who had recovered from COVID-19.

V gene TRBV24-1 combines with J gene TRBJ2-1, with D perhaps matching TRBD2 (5 bases). V dropped 3 bases and J dropped 2 bases, with 10 bases sitting between them. CDR1 KGHDR and CDR2 SFDVKD come from the germline V gene. The CDR3 is 15 residues long. CDR3 sequence: CATSDSSGTYNEQFF. As DNA, the CDR3 is TGTGCCACCAGTGATAGCTCCGGGACCTACAATGAGCAGTTCTTC.

The CDR3 region is CSVAPTSEGYEQYF. CDR3 DNA sequence: TGCAGCGTCGCCCCAACTAGCGAGGGATACGAGCAGTACTTC. The chain carries TRBV29-1 and TRBJ2-7; 7 positions agree with TRBD2. J was trimmed by 4 bases and V by 6 bases; bases with no gene match: 12. The CDR3 extends over 14 amino acids. CDR1 is SQVTM and CDR2 is ANQGSEA in the germline V gene.

The V call is TRBV5-1, the J call TRBJ2-5; weak D call: TRBD1 (6 bases). In germline, CDR1 is SGHRS, CDR2 YFSETQ. This CDR3 spans 12 amino acids. Trimming pared 1 base from V and 5 bases from J, leaving 6 bases between. The CDR3 sequence: CASSLQGETQYF. DNA for the CDR3: TGCGCCAGCAGCTTGCAGGGGGAGACCCAGTACTTC.

The J gene is TRBJ2-1, the V gene TRBV4-3, with TRBD2 matching 12 bases. In germline, CDR1 is LGHNA, CDR2 YSLEER. The CDR3 loop spans 15 amino acids. J was trimmed by 9 bases and V by 6 bases; bases with no gene match: 9. CDR3 in DNA: TGCGCCAGCAGTCACGGGACTAGCGGGTTCGCTGAGCAGTTCTTC. Residues: CASSHGTSGFAEQFF.

The sample holds many counts of this clone. This rearrangement joins TRBV19 to TRBJ2-3, with 12 positions matching TRBD2. There are 16 residues in the CDR3. CDR1 is LNHDA, CDR2 SQIVND, per germline (reference sequence). V lost 3 bases to trimming and J lost 1 base; unmatched junction nucleotides: 2. As DNA, the CDR3 is TGTGCCAGTAGTATTCGGACTAGCGGGGGCACAGATACGCAGTATTTT. Translated, it gives CASSIRTSGGTDTQYF.

For this clone: Other DNA sequences in this specimen translate into the identical CDR3. This chain links TRBV5-1 with TRBJ2-7, with D maybe TRBD2 (6 bases). The CDR3 runs to 15 residues. Per the germline V gene, CDR1 is SGHRS and CDR2 is YFSETQ. V shed 0 bases and J shed 3 bases, with 13 bases lying between them. CDR3 loop: CASSLGGTGSYEQYF. For the CDR3, the DNA is TGCGCCAGCAGCTTGGGGGGGACTGGGAGCTACGAGCAGTACTTC.

This chain joins TRBV6-1 and TRBJ2-5; D is undetermined. Germline V gives CDR1 MNHNS, CDR2 SASEGT. This CDR3 has 13 amino acids. Deletions cut 1 base from V and 5 bases from J, with 8 bases between. The CDR3, as DNA: TGTGCCAGCAGTGAAGGTCAGGTTGAGACCCAGTACTTC. Encoded protein: CASSEGQVETQYF.

The genes are TRBV7-2 and TRBJ2-7; 12 nucleotides align to TRBD2. Germline trimming cut 1 base from V and 3 bases from J; bases unmatched to any gene: 10. Germline lookup yields CDR1 SGHTA and CDR2 FQGNSA. The CDR3 spans 18 residues. CDR3 DNA: TGTGCCAGCAGCTTAGGCATTCGGACTAGCGGGACCCTCTACGAGCAGTACTTC. This gives the protein CASSLGIRTSGTLYEQYF.

CDR3 protein: CASSQAGLSGANVLTF. The DNA of the CDR3 is TGCGCCAGCAGCCAAGCAGGGCTCTCTGGGGCCAACGTCCTGACTTTC. J is TRBJ2-6 and V is TRBV4-1, with D maybe TRBD1 (5 bases). Trimming took off 1 base at V and 0 bases at J, with 7 bases between the two ends. CDR1 is MGHRA, CDR2 YSYEKL, per germline. The CDR3 spans 16 residues.

The genes are TRBV20-1 and TRBJ2-1; D not certain. This CDR3 has 14 amino acids. CDR1 and CDR2 from the germline V gene are DFQATT and SNEGSKA (reference sequence). Deletions cut 3 bases from V and 2 bases from J, with 11 bases between. CDR3 region: CSASGVRTYNEQFF. The CDR3 region has the DNA TGCAGTGCTAGTGGCGTCAGGACCTACAATGAGCAGTTCTTC.